Listed below are T cell receptor beta chains from one sample, sequenced in a study of CD8+ T cells in alopecia areata. Sequenced by immunoSEQ multiplex PCR; TCRdb stores in-frame clones only, minus some. The sample lists 90,000 to 120,000 clones, 55% to 60% occurring once. The sequencing sample was made of NKG2D-low CD8+ T cells sorted from blood. Receptors were obtained from a human donor with alopecia areata. The CDR3 runs from the conserved cysteine through the conserved F or W. D genes are given only for firm matches. For some rows the clone size is stated as once, few or many, or as a class when expanded; others skip it.

size | length | J | V | D | DNA | CDR3
. | 16 | TRBJ2-3 | TRBV30 | . | TGTGCCTGGAGGTCCCTCTCGCGGCCGTACACAGATACGCAGTATTTT | CAWRSLSRPYTDTQYF
few | 13 | TRBJ1-3 | TRBV19 | . | TGTGCCAGTAACCCTGCGATTGGGGACACCATATATTTT | CASNPAIGDTIYF
. | 13 | TRBJ1-1 | TRBV5-6 | TRBD1 | TGTGCCAGCAGCTGGGGACAGAGCACTGAAGCTTTCTTT | CASSWGQSTEAFF
. | 16 | TRBJ1-5 | TRBV7-9 | . | TGTGCCAGCAGCTTAGACGGCAGTGCGGGGGATCAGCCCCAGCATTTT | CASSLDGSAGDQPQHF
. | 15 | TRBJ1-5 | TRBV28 | . | TGTGCCAGCAGCCCTCGTGCGGGGGTGAATCAGCCCCAGCATTTT | CASSPRAGVNQPQHF
. | 14 | TRBJ2-7 | TRBV28 | . | TGTGCCAGCAGGGACCAGGACAGTTCCTACGAGCAGTACTTC | CASRDQDSSYEQYF
. | 15 | TRBJ2-1 | TRBV5-4 | TRBD2 | TGTGCCAGCAGCCCAGGGACTAGCGGAAGGGATGAGCAGTTCTTC | CASSPGTSGRDEQFF
. | 17 | TRBJ2-3 | TRBV7-9 | . | TGTGCCAGCAGCTCCCGGCGAGAGCGGGACAGGACAGATACGCAGTATTTT | CASSSRRERDRTDTQYF
. | 13 | TRBJ2-5 | TRBV7-3 | . | TGTGCCAGCAGCTTAACAGCGGGAGAGACCCAGTACTTC | CASSLTAGETQYF
. | 15 | TRBJ2-5 | TRBV27 | . | TGTGCCAGCAGTTTCAGTCCGGCTAGCCTGGAGACCCAGTACTTC | CASSFSPASLETQYF
. | 13 | TRBJ2-1 | TRBV6-5 | . | TGTGCCAGCAGTTATTCCGCCTACAATGAGCAGTTCTTC | CASSYSAYNEQFF
. | 15 | TRBJ1-1 | TRBV5-6 | TRBD1 | TGTGCCAGCAGCTCCGGGACAGGACTGTACACTGAAGCTTTCTTT | CASSSGTGLYTEAFF
once | 14 | TRBJ2-3 | TRBV7-6 | TRBD2 | TGTGCCAGCAGCTTCCTAGCGGGGACAGATACGCAGTATTTT | CASSFLAGTDTQYF
. | 12 | TRBJ1-1 | TRBV2 | TRBD1 | TGTGCCAGCAGCAGCGGGGACAGCAAAGCTTTCTTT | CASSSGDSKAFF
. | 13 | TRBJ2-7 | TRBV6-1 | TRBD1 | TGTGCCAGCAGCACGACAGGGGGAAACGAGCAGTACTTC | CASSTTGGNEQYF
. | 14 | TRBJ2-7 | TRBV5-4 | . | TGTGCCAGCAGCTTAGTCCCGGGGAACTACGAGCAGTACTTC | CASSLVPGNYEQYF
. | 13 | TRBJ2-3 | TRBV14 | . | TGTGCCAGCAGCCAACTGCGGGTAGATACGCAGTATTTT | CASSQLRVDTQYF